This T cell receptor beta chain is from a study of identical twins. Germline assignment: CDR1 SGHDN and CDR2 FVKESK. CDR3 length equals 17 residues. V trimming: 0 bases; J trimming: 7 bases; junction bases outside the gene matches: 10. As for this clonotype: What it binds is unknown.

Study conclusions and caveats: A cross-sectional statistical analysis, not follow-up of the same donors, supported the conclusions. An excess of low generation probability was shown by twin-shared out-of-frame alpha sequences.

Template switching, a step in the protocol, added a universal primer site, and cDNA carried unique molecular identifiers. TCRdb redid the calling of the 5' RACE reads with MiXCR, one entry per CDR3 protein. Here the sample spans around 250,000 distinct CDR3 sequences, roughly 12% being singletons. These data were also filed under a second study, of yellow fever vaccine responses in identical twins. That work adds: Twins reportedly appeared to share part of their vaccine T cell response while keeping part individual.

This clonotype originated in a woman between 18 and 29 years old in good health. Sequencing was carried out using memory (CD45RO+) T cells sorted from blood. The rearrangement links TRBV14 to TRBJ2-3; 10 bases are a match to TRBD2. This CDR3 reads CASSQEAQRGGINTQYF. The CDR3 region has the DNA TGTGCCAGCAGCCAAGAGGCCCAGCGGGGGGGGATAAATACGCAGTATTTT.